One and the same sample provided the 29 T cell receptor beta chains below, sequenced in a study of shared clonotypes between healthy human individuals (TCRdb year 2020). Libraries were prepared through the immunoSEQ multiplex PCR assay. Entries here come from immuneACCESS through TCRdb and include only in-frame sequences with V and J called. Some clones fail to appear in such tables; in the studies checked, an unresolved V gene covers under half of the shortfall, and the cause of the remainder is unknown. In this sample the table shows hundreds of thousands of clones, around 79% of which occur a single time. Jointly, the top ten make up approximately 13% of the sample. Material: PBMCs. The receptors stem from a middle-aged woman in good health. Some clones in this sample may be carry-over from other donors' samples.

The V call is TRBV6-5, the J call TRBJ1-3, with D maybe TRBD1 (5 bases). V was pared by 0 bases and J by 4 bases, with 10 bases between. CDR1 and CDR2 (germline): MNHEY, SVGAGI. This CDR3 has 15 amino acids. CDR3 nucleotides: TGTGCCAGCAGTTACTCAACAGGCTCAGGAAACACCATATATTTT. As protein: CASSYSTGSGNTIYF.

This clone came up a few times. The chain combines TRBV7-9 with TRBJ1-4; TRBD1 might be the D (6 bases). CDR3 length: 17 residues. Germline lookup yields CDR1 SEHNR and CDR2 FQNEAQ (reference sequence). V shed 1 base and J shed 0 bases, with 12 bases lying between them. The CDR3 loop is CASSLGQGIPTNEKLFF. For the CDR3, the DNA is TGTGCCAGCAGCTTAGGCCAGGGGATACCAACTAATGAAAAACTGTTTTTT.

V usage is TRBV12-5 and J usage is TRBJ2-1; 9 bases align to TRBD2. Trimming took 1 base from V and 7 from J; bases not matched to a gene: 14. This CDR3 is 18 amino acids long. CDR1 LGHNT and CDR2 FRNRAP come from the germline V gene. CDR3 in DNA: TGTGCTAGTGGTTTGGACTGGTCCGGCGGGACTAGCAAGAATGAGCAGTTCTTC. Amino acids: CASGLDWSGGTSKNEQFF.

The chain uses TRBV6-4 and TRBJ1-2; D perhaps matches TRBD1 (6 bases). This CDR3 spans 14 amino acids. V was trimmed by 6 bases and J by 4 bases, leaving 15 bases between them. From germline, CDR1 is MRHNA and CDR2 SNTAGT. The CDR3 nucleotides read TGTGCCAGCAGGGAAAACGGGGGGCTCTATGGCTACACCTTC. Translating gives CASRENGGLYGYTF.

This clone was picked up one time. J is TRBJ2-1 and V is TRBV18; 9 bases are a match to TRBD1. Germline lookup yields CDR1 KGHSH and CDR2 LQKENI. The CDR3 loop spans 14 amino acids. The trim removed 6 bases at V and 10 bases at J, leaving 10 bases unmatched. Here the CDR3 reads CASSGTGSVGEQFF. CDR3 nucleotides: TGTGCCAGCTCCGGGACAGGGTCGGTTGGCGAGCAGTTCTTC.

The V and J genes are TRBV11-3 and TRBJ2-3; D perhaps matches TRBD1 (5 bases). V was pared by 2 bases and J by 4 bases, with 13 bases between. The CDR3 has 15 amino acids. Per germline, CDR1 SGHNT and CDR2 YENEEA. CDR3 amino acids: CASSLRQGIADTQYF. The CDR3 DNA reads TGTGCCAGCAGCTTAAGGCAGGGTATCGCAGATACGCAGTATTTT.

This chain links TRBV10-3 with TRBJ2-7, with 12 bases lining up with TRBD2. Germline assignment: CDR1 ENHRY and CDR2 SYGVKD. The CDR3 runs 14 residues. Unmatched junction bases numbered 3, after V lost 6 bases and J lost 3 bases. The CDR3 is CAIREGLAGYEQYF. As DNA, the CDR3 is TGTGCCATCAGGGAGGGACTAGCGGGCTACGAGCAGTACTTC.

This clone has just a few counts. The genes are TRBV5-4 and TRBJ2-7; D unresolved. The V and J ends lost 1 base and 2 bases respectively, with 7 bases between them. The CDR3 consists of 13 residues. Germline V lookup: CDR1 SGHNT, CDR2 YYREEE (reference sequence). The CDR3 sequence: CASSLYLTYEQYF. The DNA of the CDR3 is TGTGCCAGCAGCTTGTACTTGACCTACGAGCAGTACTTC.

J is TRBJ2-1 and V is TRBV4-1, with 7 bases identical to TRBD2. CDR1 MGHRA and CDR2 YSYEKL come from the germline V gene. Unmatched junction bases numbered 5, after V lost 4 bases and J lost 2 bases. The CDR3 contains 15 residues. CDR3 loop: CASSRLGGAYNEQFF. The CDR3 DNA sequence: TGCGCCAGCAGCCGCCTGGGGGGGGCCTACAATGAGCAGTTCTTC.

The CDR3 protein is CASSRNTGELFF. DNA for the CDR3: TGTGCCAGCTCACGTAACACCGGGGAGCTGTTTTTT. The V call is TRBV18, the J call TRBJ2-2; D is unclear. Deletions cut 4 bases from V and 2 bases from J, with 2 bases between. From germline, CDR1 is KGHSH and CDR2 LQKENI. The length of the CDR3 is 12 residues.

Remarks on this clone: The sample contains more than one DNA sequence encoding this CDR3. The chain carries TRBV5-1 and TRBJ2-3; D may match TRBD1 or TRBD2 (5 bases each). The germline V gene encodes CDR1 SGHRS and CDR2 YFSETQ. This CDR3 contains 15 residues. Trimming shortened V by 1 base and J by 2 bases, and 11 bases separated the two germline ends. Written as DNA, the CDR3 is TGCGCCAGCAGCTTGCGGGACGGCTCCACAGATACGCAGTATTTT. Encoded protein: CASSLRDGSTDTQYF.

The genes are TRBV30 and TRBJ1-6, with a weak D call TRBD1 (5 bases). V lost 4 bases and J 5 bases, leaving 9 bases between the germline ends. This CDR3 contains 13 residues. Germline lookup yields CDR1 GTSNPN and CDR2 SVGIG (reference sequence). CDR3 protein: CAWTGIDNSPLHF. CDR3 sequence (DNA): TGTGCCTGGACAGGGATTGATAATTCACCCCTCCACTTT.

In its sample, this clone was seen a few times. V usage is TRBV19 and J usage is TRBJ2-7; D perhaps matches TRBD1 (6 bases). Germline V gene lookup returns CDR1 LNHDA and CDR2 SQIVND (reference sequence). Trimming left V 3 bases short and J 4 bases short, with 10 bases between. The CDR3 loop spans 13 amino acids. CDR3 in amino acids: CASSIGQLYEQYF. In nucleotides, the CDR3 is TGTGCCAGTAGTATCGGACAGCTTTACGAGCAGTACTTC.

The chain has TRBV5-4 and TRBJ2-1; the match to TRBD2 covers 11 bases. The trim removed 4 bases at V and 7 bases at J, leaving 7 bases unmatched. Per germline, CDR1 SGHNT and CDR2 YYREEE (reference sequence). The CDR3 extends over 15 amino acids. The chain's CDR3 is CASSQTSGIENEQFF. In nucleotides, the CDR3 is TGTGCCAGCAGCCAGACTAGCGGGATAGAGAATGAGCAGTTCTTC.

This chain joins TRBV5-1 and TRBJ1-3; no clear D. CDR1 and CDR2 (germline): SGHRS, YFSETQ. CDR3 length equals 14 residues. The V gene lost 0 bases and the J gene lost 3 bases, with 7 bases spanning the gap. Here the CDR3 reads CASSLDASGNTIYF. The CDR3 nucleotides read TGCGCCAGCAGCTTGGACGCAAGTGGAAACACCATATATTTT.

J is TRBJ2-1 and V is TRBV10-3; a weak D match, TRBD2 (5 bases). V dropped 6 bases and J dropped 7 bases, with 13 bases sitting between them. The CDR3 is 13 residues long. The germline V gene has CDR1 ENHRY and CDR2 SYGVKD. The CDR3 loop reads CAISSGKWNEQFF. CDR3 in DNA: TGTGCCATCAGCAGCGGCAAGTGGAATGAGCAGTTCTTC.

The chain recombines TRBV7-2 with TRBJ2-3, with D unresolved. The CDR3 runs 13 residues. V lost 1 base, J lost 4 bases, and 6 bases lay in between. Germline CDR1 SGHTA, CDR2 FQGNSA. The CDR3 protein is CASSLGHADTQYF. The DNA of the CDR3 is TGTGCCAGCAGCTTAGGTCATGCAGATACGCAGTATTTT. The full variable domain, its missing parts supplied by reference TRBV7-2 and TRBJ2-3, is GAGVSQSPSNKVTEKGKDVELRCDPISGHTALYWYRQSLGQGLEFLIYFQGNSAPDKSGLPSDRFSAERTGGSVSTLTIQRTQQEDSAVYLCASSLGHADTQYFGPGTRLTVL.

This clone was found a few times. The chain couples TRBV21-1 to TRBJ2-2; TRBD1 is taken as the D call from the table, unchecked against the DNA. TRBV21-1 has pseudogene status. The CDR3 spans 13 residues. This CDR3 reads CASSNRDTGELFF. The CDR3 DNA reads TGTGCCAGCAGCAACAGGGACACCGGGGAGCTGTTTTTT.

The rearrangement joins TRBV6-5 to TRBJ2-7, with D hard to call. V dropped 4 bases and J dropped 0 bases, with 10 bases sitting between them. The germline gives CDR1 MNHEY, CDR2 SVGAGI. CDR3 length equals 14 residues. The CDR3 bases are TGTGCCAGCAGTTCCGACGTCGGCTCCTACGAGCAGTACTTC. Translating it yields CASSSDVGSYEQYF.

This clone was recorded only once. Other DNA sequences of this sample code for an identical CDR3. The gene calls are TRBV28 and TRBJ2-7; 9 nucleotides match TRBD1. With V trimmed by 3 bases and J by 2 bases, 2 bases remained unmatched. Per germline, CDR1 MDHEN and CDR2 SYDVKM. This CDR3 contains 14 residues. CDR3: CASSLGQGPYEQYF. CDR3 nucleotides: TGTGCCAGCAGTTTGGGACAGGGCCCCTACGAGCAGTACTTC.

This chain links TRBV19 with TRBJ1-2, with TRBD1 matching over 9 bases. The germline V gene encodes CDR1 LNHDA and CDR2 SQIVND (reference sequence). V shed 10 bases and J 0 bases; nucleotides not matched to a gene: 3. The CDR3 sequence is 13 residues long. The CDR3 is CATTGGTNYGYTF. As DNA, the CDR3 is TGTGCCACGACAGGGGGGACTAACTATGGCTACACCTTC.

There are a few counts of this clone. The V call is TRBV29-1, the J call TRBJ2-3; tentatively, D is TRBD2 (6 bases). This CDR3 region has 14 residues. V dropped 2 bases and J dropped 3 bases, with 12 bases sitting between them. Germline CDR1 is SQVTM and CDR2 is ANQGSEA. CDR3: CSVELTSGTDTQYF. The CDR3 DNA is TGCAGCGTTGAATTGACTAGTGGGACAGATACGCAGTATTTT.

The table lists this clone with many counts. The rearrangement links TRBV5-4 to TRBJ1-4; D not resolved. The CDR3 has 14 amino acids. V was pared by 1 base and J by 3 bases, with 7 bases between. Germline CDR1 is SGHNT and CDR2 is YYREEE (reference sequence). CDR3 amino acids: CASSLFGANEKLFF. The CDR3 DNA reads TGTGCCAGCAGCTTGTTCGGAGCTAATGAAAAACTGTTTTTT.

This rearrangement joins TRBV5-4 to TRBJ2-6; D gene uncertain. Germline assignment: CDR1 SGHNT and CDR2 YYREEE (reference sequence). Trimming took 4 bases from V and 3 from J, leaving 11 bases between them. The CDR3 runs 15 residues. The CDR3 is CASSPAVGGANVLTF. For the CDR3, the DNA is TGTGCCAGCAGCCCGGCCGTGGGTGGGGCCAACGTCCTGACTTTC.

V gene TRBV5-1 combines with J gene TRBJ2-1, with D unresolved. The germline V and J ends were trimmed by 0 bases and 8 bases, with 6 bases remaining between them. The CDR3 is 12 amino acids. Germline assignment: CDR1 SGHRS and CDR2 YFSETQ. This chain's CDR3 is CASSLEGDEQFF. The CDR3 DNA reads as TGCGCCAGCAGCTTGGAGGGCGATGAGCAGTTCTTC.

The gene calls are TRBV5-4 and TRBJ1-2; maybe TRBD1 (5 bases). The germline gives CDR1 SGHNT, CDR2 YYREEE (reference sequence). Trimming removed 0 bases at V and 3 bases at J, with 12 bases between. The CDR3 spans 15 residues. CDR3 nucleotides: TGTGCCAGCAGCTTGGTTACGCAAGGGGACTATGGCTACACCTTC. Translating it yields CASSLVTQGDYGYTF.

The chain carries TRBV5-1 and TRBJ2-1, with 7 positions matching TRBD1. The CDR3 sequence is 15 residues long. In germline, CDR1 is SGHRS, CDR2 YFSETQ. The V gene end was trimmed by 2 bases and the J gene end by 3 bases; junction bases not matched to a gene: 5. In nucleotides, the CDR3 is TGCGCCAGCAGCTTCGGACAGGAGATCTACAATGAGCAGTTCTTC. It codes for CASSFGQEIYNEQFF.

The chain has TRBV9 and TRBJ2-7; D is possibly TRBD1 or TRBD2 (6 bases each). The CDR3 covers 15 residues. Trimming stripped 4 bases from V and 5 bases from J, with 19 bases between. CDR1 SGDLS and CDR2 YYNGEE come from the germline V gene. The CDR3 coding sequence is TGTGCCAGCAGCCGTATCGGTACAGGGAGGCACGAGCAGTACTTC. This translates into CASSRIGTGRHEQYF.

Concerning this clone itself: The sample contains more than one DNA sequence encoding this CDR3. The chain carries TRBV6-1 and TRBJ1-3, with D tentatively TRBD1 (5 bases). Trimming took 2 bases from V and 4 from J, leaving 9 bases between them. The CDR3 runs to 14 residues. Per the germline V gene, CDR1 is MNHNS and CDR2 is SASEGT. CDR3 in amino acids: CASSEQGGGNTIYF. DNA for the CDR3: TGTGCCAGCAGTGAACAGGGAGGGGGAAACACCATATATTTT.